These T cell receptor beta chains were read from a single sample in a study of T-cell memory formation after mild COVID-19. TCRdb re-derived calls from the 5' RACE reads in MiXCR, one entry per CDR3 protein. In the table there are over 500,000 distinct CDR3 sequences, around a sixth of which are singletons. Source material: PBMCs or a T cell subset sorted from them (not recorded which). The receptor set was obtained from an adult woman who had mild COVID-19 (a few samples of this study predate the infection). Cell type and time point are not known. The CDR3 runs from the conserved cysteine through the conserved F or W. For some rows the clone size is stated as once, few or many, or as a class when expanded; others skip it.

TRBV7-9,-,TRBJ2-5,CASSLVPARGSMRF
TRBV7-8,-,TRBJ2-7,CASSLVRTQTGQGYEQYF
TRBV29-1,-,TRBJ2-1,CSVDLGASSYNEQFF
TRBV6-5,-,TRBJ2-7,CASNLEVPKEQYF
TRBV20-1,-,TRBJ1-1,CSADDTAGNTEAFF
TRBV4-3,-,TRBJ1-4,CASSQEDRVDEKLFF
TRBV24-1,once,TRBJ2-2,CATSDRVPGATGELFF
TRBV27,many,TRBJ1-5,CASSFAFSGGQPQHF
TRBV18,few,TRBJ2-2,CASSLIQGWETGELFF
TRBV5-5,many,TRBJ2-1,CASSPDSHNEQFF
TRBV20-1,-,TRBJ2-2,CSAGLAGGPRELFF
TRBV6-5,few,TRBJ1-2,CASSYLGIGGSYGYTF
TRBV9,few,TRBJ2-7,CASSVGPGTSGTYEQYF
TRBV6-2/TRBV6-3,few,TRBJ1-5,CASSPVGIGAISNQPQHF
TRBV3-1,few,TRBJ2-1,CASSQDGSVYNEQFF
TRBV5-1,-,TRBJ2-3,CASSPRTGFGTDTQYF
TRBV6-1,-,TRBJ1-1,CASSDRRVYYMNTEAFF